The text below deals with one T cell receptor beta chain. Profiled with immunoSEQ multiplex PCR; TCRdb holds only in-frame clones, not every one. The sample gives around 250,000 clones, approximately 82% of which show up once; less than 6% is in the top ten. These data come from a study of blood T cell repertoires in COVID-19. Germline CDR1 and CDR2: LNHDA and SQIVND (reference sequence). V trimming: 3 bases; J trimming: 4 bases; junction bases outside the gene matches: 2. This CDR3 has 14 residues. This receptor was identified in a man in his sixties who had recovered from COVID-19. The chain uses TRBV19 and TRBJ1-2, with TRBD1 matching over 10 bases. Sequenced material: peripheral blood. CDR3 amino acids: CASSIGQGGYGYTF. Written as DNA, the CDR3 is TGTGCCAGTAGTATCGGACAGGGGGGCTATGGCTACACCTTC.